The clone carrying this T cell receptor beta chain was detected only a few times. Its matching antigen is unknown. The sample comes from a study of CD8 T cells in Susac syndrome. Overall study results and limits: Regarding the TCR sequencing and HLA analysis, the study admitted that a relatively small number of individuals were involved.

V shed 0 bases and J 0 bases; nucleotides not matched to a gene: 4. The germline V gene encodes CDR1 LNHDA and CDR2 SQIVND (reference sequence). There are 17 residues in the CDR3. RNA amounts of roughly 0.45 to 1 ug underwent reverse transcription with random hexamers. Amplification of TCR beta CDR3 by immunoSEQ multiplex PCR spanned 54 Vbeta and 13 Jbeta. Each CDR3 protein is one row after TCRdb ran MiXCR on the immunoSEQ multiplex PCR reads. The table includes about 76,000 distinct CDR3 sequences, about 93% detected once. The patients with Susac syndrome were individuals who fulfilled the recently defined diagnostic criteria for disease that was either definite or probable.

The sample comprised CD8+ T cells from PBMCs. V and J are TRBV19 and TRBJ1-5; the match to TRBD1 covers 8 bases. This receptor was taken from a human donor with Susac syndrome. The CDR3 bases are TGTGCCAGTAGTATAGACAGGGGGCTCGGTAGCAATCAGCCCCAGCATTTT. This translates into CASSIDRGLGSNQPQHF.